Below, one TCR beta chain is given with its context. Its antigen is undetermined. This sample stems from a study of shared clonotypes between healthy human individuals. Broader study findings: Shared clonotypes across all four donors exceeded non-shared ones in generation probability. Investigators collected only blood, and repertoires in tissues likely differ.

V was clipped by 4 bases and J by 4 bases; unmatched bases: 4. CDR3 length: 14 residues. Germline loops: CDR1 SGHRS, CDR2 YFSETQ. At the deep level, the assay was run. Assay: immunoSEQ multiplex PCR; the TCRdb copy retains only in-frame clones and omits some. The sample includes 180,000 or so clones, 85% to 95% of them seen just once. Sequencing input: naive CD4+ T cells sorted from blood. Subset indicated: CD45RA+ positively selected. J is TRBJ2-1 and V is TRBV5-1; 8 nucleotides agree with TRBD2. The source is a woman in her 30s in good health. Here the CDR3 DNA reads TGCGCCAGCAGCCGGGGGGGCCAGTACAATGAGCAGTTCTTC. Residues: CASSRGGQYNEQFF.